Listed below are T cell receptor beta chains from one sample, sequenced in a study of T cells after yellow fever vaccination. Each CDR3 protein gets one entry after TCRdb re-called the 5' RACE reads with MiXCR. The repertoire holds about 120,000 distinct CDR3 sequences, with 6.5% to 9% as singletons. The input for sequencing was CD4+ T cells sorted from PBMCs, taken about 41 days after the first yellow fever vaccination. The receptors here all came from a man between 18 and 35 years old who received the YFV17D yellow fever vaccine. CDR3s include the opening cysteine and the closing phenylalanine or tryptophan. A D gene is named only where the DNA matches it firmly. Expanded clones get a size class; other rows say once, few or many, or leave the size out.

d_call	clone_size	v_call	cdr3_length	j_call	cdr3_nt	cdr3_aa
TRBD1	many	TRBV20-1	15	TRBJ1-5	TGCAGTGCTAGAGAAAGGGACAGGTTCAATCAGCCCCAGCATTTT	CSARERDRFNQPQHF
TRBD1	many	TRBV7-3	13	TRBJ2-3	TGTGCCAGCAGCTGGGGGACAGCAGATACGCAGTATTTT	CASSWGTADTQYF
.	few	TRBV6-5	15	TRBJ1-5	TGTGCCAGCAGGACCCGGGGATCCAGGTATCAGCCCCAGCATTTT	CASRTRGSRYQPQHF
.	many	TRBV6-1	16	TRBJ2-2	TGTGCCAGCAGGACTAGGTTCGGGTTGGAAACCGGGGAGCTGTTTTTT	CASRTRFGLETGELFF
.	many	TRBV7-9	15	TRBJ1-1	TGTGCCAGCAGCTTAGTCCGGGGAAAGAACACTGAAGCTTTCTTT	CASSLVRGKNTEAFF
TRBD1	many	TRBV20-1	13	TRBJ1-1	TGCAGTGCTAGCAAAGGACAGGGGGTCCGTGCTTTCTTT	CSASKGQGVRAFF
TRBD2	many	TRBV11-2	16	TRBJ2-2	TGTGCCAGCAGCTTATTAGCGGGCCCAAACACCGGGGAGCTGTTTTTT	CASSLLAGPNTGELFF
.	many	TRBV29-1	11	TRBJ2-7	TGCAGCGTCCGGGATTACTACGAGCAGTACTTC	CSVRDYYEQYF
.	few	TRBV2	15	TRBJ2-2	TGTGCCAGCCTCGGCAGGGCGCGGAGCACCGGGGAGCTGTTTTTT	CASLGRARSTGELFF
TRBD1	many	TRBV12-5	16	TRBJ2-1	TGTGCTAGTGGTCGCCCAACCGGGACAGGGAGTAATGAGCAGTTCTTC	CASGRPTGTGSNEQFF
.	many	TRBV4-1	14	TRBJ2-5	TGCGCCAGCAGCCAACCGAGACTTGGGGAGACCCAGTACTTC	CASSQPRLGETQYF
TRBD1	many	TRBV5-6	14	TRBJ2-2	TGTGCCAGCAGTTTGAGGGGGCTCACCGGGGAGCTGTTTTTT	CASSLRGLTGELFF
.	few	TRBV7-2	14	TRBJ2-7	TGTGCCAGCAGCCCAACTATGGGGCTGTACGAGCAGTACTTC	CASSPTMGLYEQYF
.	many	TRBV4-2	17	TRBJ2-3	TGTGCCAGCAGCCAAGAGGGAGGAATAGCCGGACGCGATACGCAGTATTTT	CASSQEGGIAGRDTQYF
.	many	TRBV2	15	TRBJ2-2	TGTGCCAGCAGTGGGCGCAGCGCGAACACCGGGGAGCTGTTTTTT	CASSGRSANTGELFF
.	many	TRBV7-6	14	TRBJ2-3	TGTGCCAGCAGCGTCGGTACTAGCACAGATACGCAGTATTTT	CASSVGTSTDTQYF
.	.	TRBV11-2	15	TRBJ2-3	TGTGCCAGCAGCTTACGGGAGCTCTTCACAGATACGCAGTATTTT	CASSLRELFTDTQYF
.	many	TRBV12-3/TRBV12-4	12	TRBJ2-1	TGTGCCAGCAGTTTACTGGGCCGTGAGCAGTTCTTC	CASSLLGREQFF
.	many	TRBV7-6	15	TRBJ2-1	TGTGCCAGCAGCTCGTACCAGGGGAGGAACAATGAGCAGTTCTTC	CASSSYQGRNNEQFF
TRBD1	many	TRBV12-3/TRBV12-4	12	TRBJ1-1	TGTGCCAGCAGTCCAGGGGGCACTGAAGCTTTCTTT	CASSPGGTEAFF
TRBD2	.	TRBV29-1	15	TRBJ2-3	TGCAGCGTCCTTCCAGCGGGGGGCGCCACAGATACGCAGTATTTT	CSVLPAGGATDTQYF
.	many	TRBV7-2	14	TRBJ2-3	TGTGCCAGCAGCTTAGACCGGAGCACAGATACGCAGTATTTT	CASSLDRSTDTQYF
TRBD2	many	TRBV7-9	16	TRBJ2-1	TGTGCCAGCAGCCCTTCCCCTAGCGGGGCCTACAATGAGCAGTTCTTC	CASSPSPSGAYNEQFF
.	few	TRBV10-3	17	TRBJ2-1	TGTGCCATCAGTCCCCGGGGGAGACAGACAGACGACAATGAGCAGTTCTTC	CAISPRGRQTDDNEQFF
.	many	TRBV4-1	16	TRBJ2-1	TGCGCCAGCAGCCAACCCCTAGGGGGGTCTCCCAATGAGCAGTTCTTC	CASSQPLGGSPNEQFF
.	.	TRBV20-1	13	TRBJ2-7	TGCAGTGCTAGAATAGGGGGGGGGTACGAGCAGTACTTC	CSARIGGGYEQYF
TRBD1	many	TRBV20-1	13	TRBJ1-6	TGCAGTGCTAGCGACAGGGGGGATTCACCCCTCCACTTT	CSASDRGDSPLHF
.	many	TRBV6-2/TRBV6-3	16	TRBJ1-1	TGTGCCAGCAGTTTCACCGGGACACCGACGAACACTGAAGCTTTCTTT	CASSFTGTPTNTEAFF
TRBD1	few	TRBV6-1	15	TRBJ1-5	TGTGCCAGCAGGGGGACAGGGGGCGCAGGTCAGCCCCAGCATTTT	CASRGTGGAGQPQHF
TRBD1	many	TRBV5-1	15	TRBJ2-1	TGCGCCAGCAGCATTAAGACAGGGGGAATGAATGAGCAGTTCTTC	CASSIKTGGMNEQFF
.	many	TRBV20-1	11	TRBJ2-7	TGCAGTGCTAGTTCCAGCTACGAGCAGTACTTC	CSASSSYEQYF
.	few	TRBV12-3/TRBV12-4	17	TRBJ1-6	TGTGCCAGCAGTTTCGGGGGAGCCCGCTCCTATAATTCACCCCTCCACTTT	CASSFGGARSYNSPLHF
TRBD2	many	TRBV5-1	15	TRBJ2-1	TGCGCCAGCAGCTCGGAGCGGGGCGCCGACTATGAGCAGTTCTTC	CASSSERGADYEQFF
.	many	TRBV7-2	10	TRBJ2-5	TGTGCCAGCGGCCGAAGGGCCCAGTACTTC	CASGRRAQYF
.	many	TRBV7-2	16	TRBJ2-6	TGTGCCAGCAGCTTAGGACATTTCTCTGGGGCCAACGTCCTGACTTTC	CASSLGHFSGANVLTF
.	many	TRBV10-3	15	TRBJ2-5	TGTGCCATCAGTGAGTCGCAGTTACTAGGGGAGACCCAGTACTTC	CAISESQLLGETQYF
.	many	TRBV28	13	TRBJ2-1	TGTGCCAGCAGCACCGGGGCATACAATGAGCAGTTCTTC	CASSTGAYNEQFF